The T cell receptor beta chain described here comes from a study of cytomegalovirus exposure and HLA in healthy donors. Study conclusions and caveats: In vitro assays verified that a few CMV-associated chains recognized CMV antigens specifically. Diagnosis of cytomegalovirus status made by the classifier reportedly showed high specificity and sensitivity.

Profiled with immunoSEQ multiplex PCR; TCRdb holds only in-frame clones, not every one. This table holds fewer than 150,000 clones, about 80% found once. Regarding this clone: Its antigen is currently unknown.

The V gene end was trimmed by 4 bases and the J gene end by 1 base; junction bases not matched to a gene: 6. The germline gives CDR1 SGHNT, CDR2 YYREEE (reference sequence). The CDR3 covers 17 residues. This chain links TRBV5-4 with TRBJ2-6; the match to TRBD1 covers 9 bases. This receptor was identified in a man younger than 40 in good health and CMV-seropositive. The sequenced sample consisted of PBMCs. The CDR3 sequence is CASSVPGQGSGANVLTF. For the CDR3, the DNA is TGTGCCAGCAGCGTCCCGGGACAGGGTTCTGGGGCCAACGTCCTGACTTTC.